This TCR beta chain was identified during a study of response to subunit inactivated influenza vaccine. This CDR3 region has 14 residues. The V and J ends lost 0 bases and 2 bases respectively, with 6 bases between them. Germline V CDR1 and CDR2: KGHSH, LQKENI. Overall study findings and caveats: Authors suggested each seasonal influenza vaccination recruits few new T cells.

TCRdb processed the RT-PCR reads anew with MiXCR; each CDR3 protein has one entry. The sample shows about 540,000 distinct CDR3 sequences, roughly a quarter of them seen only once. A remark on this clonotype: The antigen remains undetermined.

These data also formed part of another study, on T cells expressing NK-cell markers. In that study: Scientists made TCR beta cDNA using 5'RACE template switching with UMIs. Just one sequenced donor of eight was HCMV-seronegative, while seven were seropositive. What restricted sorting to alpha-beta TCR T cells in several experiments was an anti-gamma-delta TCR antibody. Expanded NKG2C+ T cell clones had unclear HCMV specificity.

Sequenced here: CD4+ T cells sorted from PBMCs, sampled 11 to 12 days after vaccination. This clonotype originated in a man aged 50 or older who received an inactivated influenza vaccine. The chain joins TRBV18 to TRBJ2-3; no definite D call. The CDR3 reads CASSPPAVTDTQYF. The CDR3 DNA is TGTGCCAGCTCACCACCGGCGGTCACAGATACGCAGTATTTT.